This T cell receptor (beta chain) was recorded in a study of cytomegalovirus exposure and HLA in healthy donors (dated by TCRdb to the late 2010s). Regarding the research as a whole: In an earlier analysis of some 550 of the donors, 250 to 300 Gb of sequence data and 90 million to 130 million unique TCR beta sequences from about 190 million T cells were reported. Genome-wide SNP genotypes for about 60% of the 666 donors were used in a later genetic analysis, which treated that subset as a discovery cohort. On average, 235,054 unique TCR beta nucleotide sequences were sequenced per donor among a few hundred genotyped donors of the cohort, with roughly 20% of those sequences being non-productive. High-throughput TCR immunosequencing, statistical association of individual TCRs with disease status, and machine learning were combined to predict cytomegalovirus infection status. Alongside the repertoire data, information on donor age, sex, ethnicity and CMV serostatus was compiled. Along with the approximately 700-subject first cohort, a separate validation cohort of over 90 different subjects was used. The study aimed to test whether cataloging public T cell receptors could reveal signatures of past pathogen exposure. Rather than drawing on any new phenotypic data, the later analysis identified candidate immune exposures from TCR beta sequences and the way those sequences occurred across donors. To decide whether each TCR beta V gene segment behaved as functional or pseudogenic, an earlier analysis of some 580 of the donors relied on high-throughput TCR beta sequencing. Of the roughly 390 genotyped donors, over 70% fell in the genetic ancestry cluster associated with self-reported Caucasian donors. An early release covering roughly 640 HLA-typed donors comprised about 320 gigabases of sequencing data and roughly 85 million unique TCR sequences. All discovery cohort repertoires had been generated using a single sequencing platform. Because of strong linkage in the cohort, roughly five DR-DQ haplotypes were treated as single units for association and clustering. The study used immunosequencing to profile the T cell repertoires of approximately 630 subjects and linked those repertoires to cytomegalovirus serostatus. Typing coverage differed by locus: A, B, C, DRB1 and DQB1 were typed in roughly 620-630 donors, DQA1 in approximately 520, DPA1 in some 600, and DPB1 in 400 to 490. To study patterns of TCR occurrence, a later analysis re-analyzed previously published TCR beta repertoires from just over 650 donors and added high-resolution HLA genotyping. HLA typing included class I and class II loci at four-digit resolution.

Libraries were prepared through the immunoSEQ multiplex PCR assay. For the multiplex PCR, a mixture combining 60 forward primers for TCR Vbeta segments and 13 reverse primers for TCR Jbeta segments was used. The CDR3 region of rearranged TCR beta genes was amplified from genomic DNA by a multiplex PCR assay. Amplified TCR beta libraries were sequenced as 87-base-pair reads on the Illumina HiSeq System. In the authors' own workflow: Across the 500 to 850 repertoires, a later analysis counted tens of millions of unique TCR beta chains, about 10 million of which were shared by at least two donors. Raw reads were error-corrected and collapsed into unique sequences by a nearest-neighbor algorithm in which closely related sequences were merged to remove PCR and sequencing errors. Alignment of CDR3 sequences to IMGT reference sequences was used to assign V, D and J gene segments. For a sequence to be retained, at least a six-nucleotide match to both a V gene segment and a J gene segment was required. Rearrangements were classified as productive when the CDR3 lacked stop codons and remained in frame with V and J, and all other rearrangements were classified as non-productive. CDR3 was defined according to IMGT convention as the region running from the second conserved V-encoded cysteine to the conserved J-encoded phenylalanine. The earlier analysis of 500 to 650 of the donors excluded any sequence lacking an unambiguous match to a single V gene segment. In an earlier analysis of several hundred of the donors, V segments were called functional above 56.7% productive rearrangements and were called segregating when the between-donor standard deviation exceeded 5%. A statistical classification framework was built for diagnosing cytomegalovirus status from the catalog of TCR beta chain sequences. V and J gene assignment, in a later analysis, came from comparing TCR nucleotide sequences with IMGT/GENE-DB human TR gene sequences. Using the TCRdist pipeline, a later analysis assigned CDR3 sequences along with most-parsimonious VDJ recombination scenarios. A later analysis defined each TCR beta chain by its CDR3 amino acid sequence plus V-gene family, and excluded reads lacking a unique V-gene family. A later analysis removed 600 or so highly shared, low-generation-probability nucleotide sequences to deal with suspected cross-contamination and a sequencing artifact. For each public chain, a later analysis derived a clonal expansion index from normalized ranks of inferred template counts within each repertoire. A later analysis computed generation probabilities with a VDJ recombination model fitted to out-of-frame rearrangements, and checked the results against IGoR. In a later analysis, TCR-TCR, TCR-HLA and TCR-CMV co-occurrence was scored with hypergeometric tests, and a repertoire-size bias correction was applied to TCR pairs. To estimate false discovery rates, a later analysis permuted the HLA or CMV assignments 20 times. A later analysis grouped co-occurring TCRs with DBSCAN, adding TCRdist sequence similarity when clustering within HLA-allele-positive subsets. Co-occurrence clustering excluded repertoires with fewer than 30,000 or more than 120,000 public chains, plus five with anomalous nucleotide sharing. Drawn from immuneACCESS, this table holds only the in-frame rearrangements with V and J called that TCRdb kept. Clones are partly lost; checked studies trace under half to an unresolved V gene and leave the rest unexplained. V and J calls and clone size are as listed in that table; D and trimming were resolved from the DNA. The sample records some 110,000 clones, approximately 81% of which are singletons. The ten largest clonotypes hold approximately 4.5% of the sample.

Note on this clone: Its antigen target is currently unknown. No clone much larger than this one lies a single base away; base qualities are absent.

In total, more than 500 healthy bone marrow donors made up the cohort. At the time of sampling, every cohort member was nominally healthy, though immune exposures that went unrecorded were likely present. The donor tested CMV seropositive, placing the donor among the 289 seropositive members of the cohort. A peripheral blood sample was provided by each donor, and peripheral blood mononuclear cells were used for TCR beta sequencing. Genomic DNA extraction from the blood cell samples was performed with the Qiagen DNeasy Blood Extraction Kit. Overall results and qualifications from the work: According to a later genetic analysis, donors in an Asian-associated ancestry cluster had fewer N-insertions in productive TCRs than the approximately 700-donor mean. Only TCR beta chains were sequenced in this cohort, and the absence of alpha or paired-chain data limited detectable features. According to a later analysis, parvovirus B19, influenza, CMV and Epstein-Barr virus appeared linked to several top co-occurrence clusters. A cluster of highly shared sequence variants was judged likely to represent a technical artifact of the sequencing pipeline. The authors suggested that the approach could potentially be generalized to other disease states and immunological phenotypes. A further reported finding was that TCR beta sequences accurately predicted the HLA-A and HLA-B alleles for most subjects in the first cohort. In vitro tests confirmed that a few of the cytomegalovirus-associated TCR beta chains recognize cytomegalovirus antigens. An earlier analysis of approximately 590 of the donors showed that most TCR beta V segments appeared in productive rearrangements either about 90% or about 30% of the time, which broadly matched IMGT annotations. When HLA alleles, especially DR and DQ, strongly co-occurred, attributing TCR associations to individual alleles was difficult. In a later analysis, TCR association rates were found to vary across HLA loci, with the most associated TCRs seen for DRB1 alleles and the fewest for HLA-C alleles. Because HLA typing was unavailable for some donors at each locus, only the typed subset was used in association tests. Cytomegalovirus status was reported to be diagnosed by the classifier with high specificity and sensitivity in both the original and validation cohorts. In a later analysis, about 17,000 TCR beta sequences were associated with specific HLA alleles at a false discovery rate of 0.05. V-gene and J-gene trimming of TCR beta chains was associated with a missense DCLRE1C variant in a later genetic analysis, and the association was replicated in an independent cohort. The study listed approximately 160 TCR beta chains as associated with cytomegalovirus. Most CMV-associated TCR beta chains appeared to be HLA-restricted in a later analysis, and the HLA associations seemed to be driven largely by CMV exposure. Sequencing depth was assumed to be roughly uniform across donors in the presence/absence analyses, though that assumption may not hold. Correlated functional status among segregating V segments might be attributable to linkage disequilibrium, but an unknown experimental factor could not be ruled out. Immune exposure information for the cohort was limited to CMV serostatus. In a later analysis, HLA-associated TCR beta chains were found to be more clonally expanded and to have lower generation probabilities than equally common non-associated chains. Most TCR sequences were seen in very few donors, while some public TCRs were found in many individuals. Because counts were too low, roughly 18 rarely observed V segments, including chromosome 9 orphons, were left out of the earlier analysis of approximately 580 of the donors.

The receptor was derived from a man aged 30-40 years in good health and CMV-seropositive. Material: PBMCs.

The sequenced DNA is TGTGCCAGTAGACTAGCGGGGGGGCCGAACACCGGGGAGCTGTTTTTT. The resulting protein is CASRLAGGPNTGELFF. The V gene is TRBV19 and the J gene is TRBJ2-2, and TRBD2 matches 13 of the central bases. Reading from cysteine to phenylalanine, the CDR3 counts 16 amino acids. Only the CDR3 portion is preserved as DNA: 48 bases, with reading frame beginning at the first base. The germline V gene (reference sequence) specifies LNHDA as CDR1 and SQIVND as CDR2. V trim: 6 bases; J trim: 0 bases; unmatched bases: 1.